The 18 T cell receptor beta chains below were found in one sample sequenced in a study of T-cell memory formation after mild COVID-19. Each CDR3 protein is one row after TCRdb ran MiXCR on the 5' RACE reads. Seen here are around 510,000 distinct CDR3 sequences, about 20% observed once, and the top ten hold about 8.4%. The sequenced sample consisted of PBMCs or a T cell subset sorted from them (not recorded which). Receptor source: an adult woman who had mild COVID-19 (a few samples of this study predate the infection). Cell type and time point are not known.

The gene calls are TRBV6-1 and TRBJ1-5; TRBD1 agrees at 8 bases. Germline V gene data show CDR1 as MNHNS and CDR2 as SASEGT. V trimming: 4 bases; J trimming: 6 bases; junction bases outside the gene matches: 5. The CDR3 has 14 amino acids. CDR3: CASSARTGSQPQHF. The CDR3 DNA sequence: TGTGCCAGCAGTGCCCGGACAGGGAGTCAGCCCCAGCATTTT.

This chain uses TRBV6-1 with TRBJ2-7; D is ambiguous. The V end lost 3 bases, the J end lost 2 bases, and 11 bases lay between the germline ends. CDR1 MNHNS and CDR2 SASEGT come from the germline V gene. The CDR3 totals 14 residues. DNA of the CDR3: TGTGCCAGCAGTGAGGGTCAGCTAACCTACGAGCAGTACTTC. This codes for CASSEGQLTYEQYF.

This clonotype has more than one count but fewer than ten. This chain uses TRBV5-1 with TRBJ2-5; D perhaps matches TRBD2 (6 bases). Trimming removed 6 bases from V and 3 bases from J, with 15 bases in between. The germline gives CDR1 SGHRS, CDR2 YFSETQ. The CDR3 has 14 amino acids. The CDR3 spells CASKPPASEETQYF. In DNA form, the CDR3 reads TGCGCCAGCAAGCCCCCCGCTAGCGAAGAGACCCAGTACTTC.

This clonotype was seen repeatedly, ten times or more. This chain links TRBV7-2 with TRBJ2-1; 9 bases fit TRBD2. Germline loops: CDR1 SGHTA, CDR2 FQGNSA. The length of the CDR3 is 16 residues. The junction had 5 bases not matched to a gene; V was cut back by 1 base and J by 4 bases. CDR3 DNA: TGTGCCAGCAGCTTAGGGCCTAGCGGGACTTACAATGAGCAGTTCTTC. This encodes CASSLGPSGTYNEQFF.

The chain couples TRBV29-1 to TRBJ2-1; TRBD2 matches 10 bases. The CDR3 loop spans 14 amino acids. Trimming at V came to 6 bases and at J to 8 bases, leaving 10 bases not matched to a gene. CDR1 and CDR2 (germline): SQVTM, ANQGSEA. Here the CDR3 reads CSVRMRLAGDEQFF. For the CDR3, the DNA is TGCAGCGTGCGGATGAGGCTAGCGGGAGATGAGCAGTTCTTC.

In its sample, this clonotype was seen a few times. This chain uses TRBV19 with TRBJ1-2; TRBD1 is a possible D gene (6 bases). The CDR3 totals 14 residues. In germline, CDR1 is LNHDA, CDR2 SQIVND (reference sequence). The V gene lost 4 bases and the J gene lost 8 bases, with 17 bases spanning the gap. For the CDR3, the DNA is TGTGCCAGTAGTAGGGGGGCTGTTAGTATGGGCTACACCTTC. It translates to CASSRGAVSMGYTF.

A few counts support this clonotype. This chain joins TRBV12-3 or TRBV12-4 and TRBJ1-2; D may be TRBD1 (5 bases). Trimming removed 5 bases from V and 0 bases from J, with 13 bases in between. The CDR3 has 15 residues. The CDR3 sequence: CASSLGTPANYGYTF. Written as DNA, the CDR3 is TGTGCCAGCAGTCTTGGGACCCCCGCTAACTATGGCTACACCTTC.

The gene calls are TRBV7-2 and TRBJ2-1; D is possibly TRBD1 (6 bases). Per germline, CDR1 SGHTA and CDR2 FQGNSA. The CDR3 spans 15 residues. V gave up 7 bases and J gave up 6 bases, with 19 bases separating them. CDR3 region: CASNPRGGQTNEQFF. Here the CDR3 DNA reads TGTGCCAGCAACCCACGGGGCGGACAGACCAATGAGCAGTTCTTC.

In its sample, this clonotype was seen a few times. This rearrangement joins TRBV20-1 to TRBJ2-7; D not certain. V was trimmed by 0 bases and J by 3 bases, leaving 12 bases between them. Germline CDR1 is DFQATT and CDR2 is SNEGSKA (reference sequence). CDR3 length: 14 residues. CDR3 coding DNA: TGCAGTGCTAGAGATACCGGACCACTCTACGAGCAGTACTTC. The encoded protein is CSARDTGPLYEQYF.

Only a few counts were recorded for this clonotype. The chain links TRBV24-1 to TRBJ2-1, with D unclear. From germline, CDR1 is KGHDR and CDR2 SFDVKD. Trimming removed 0 bases at V and 10 bases at J, with 12 bases between. The CDR3 is 14 residues long. The CDR3 DNA sequence: TGTGCCACCAGTGATTTGAGGCTACAAGGGGAGCAGTTCTTC. It specifies CATSDLRLQGEQFF.

This clonotype was detected a few times. This chain uses TRBV10-3 with TRBJ2-2; D uncertain. CDR3 length equals 14 residues. Between the trimmed V and J ends, which lost 3 bases and 5 bases, there was a span of 10 bases. Germline V gene lookup returns CDR1 ENHRY and CDR2 SYGVKD. This chain's CDR3 is CAISEIRETGELFF. The CDR3 DNA is TGTGCCATCAGTGAAATCCGCGAAACCGGGGAGCTGTTTTTT.

This clonotype was detected a few times. CDR3 protein: CSASDRDRGLSYEQYF. The CDR3 nucleotides are TGCAGTGCTAGCGACCGGGACAGGGGGCTCTCCTACGAGCAGTACTTC. This chain joins TRBV20-1 and TRBJ2-7; 12 bases are shared with TRBD1. CDR3 length: 16 residues. Germline V gene data show CDR1 as DFQATT and CDR2 as SNEGSKA (reference sequence). V gave up 3 bases and J gave up 0 bases; unmatched junction bases: 6.

This clonotype was observed many times. The chain combines TRBV14 with TRBJ2-2; the match to TRBD1 covers 8 bases. There are 16 residues in the CDR3. Germline CDR1 SGHDN, CDR2 FVKESK. V was clipped by 1 base and J by 1 base; unmatched bases: 2. For the CDR3, the DNA is TGTGCCAGCAGCCAAGTTGGGACAGGGAACACCGGGGAGCTGTTTTTT. Amino acids: CASSQVGTGNTGELFF.

The rearrangement links TRBV19 to TRBJ1-2; 9 bases map to TRBD1. The CDR3 has 14 amino acids. Per germline, CDR1 LNHDA and CDR2 SQIVND (reference sequence). V trimming: 5 bases; J trimming: 8 bases; junction bases outside the gene matches: 9. In DNA form, the CDR3 reads TGTGCCAGTAGTCTCGGGACAGGGATGAGGGGCTACACCTTC. The encoded protein is CASSLGTGMRGYTF.

The table lists this clonotype with many counts. The V gene is TRBV7-6, the J gene TRBJ2-1; 11 nucleotides align to TRBD2. Germline-derived CDR1 and CDR2 are SGHVS and FNYEAQ. CDR3 length: 16 amino acids. Trimming removed 4 bases from V and 8 bases from J; junction bases left unmatched: 10. In DNA, the CDR3 is TGTGCCAGCAGCTACCCCTTAGCGGGAGGGCGCGATGAGCAGTTCTTC. Amino acids: CASSYPLAGGRDEQFF. Variable domain in full (rest from reference TRBV7-6 and TRBJ2-1): GAGVSQSPRYKVTKRGQDVALRCDPISGHVSLYWYRQALGQGPEFLTYFNYEAQQDKSGLPNDRFSAERPEGSISTLTIQRTEQRDSAMYRCASSYPLAGGRDEQFFGPGTRLTVL.

The chain is built from TRBV19 and TRBJ1-1, with 8 bases fitting TRBD1. Trimming at V came to 3 bases and at J to 5 bases, leaving 11 bases not matched to a gene. Germline CDR1 LNHDA, CDR2 SQIVND (reference sequence). The CDR3 runs 16 residues. CDR3 nucleotide sequence: TGTGCCAGTAGTATCCCTCAGCAGGGGGCGCGGACTGAAGCTTTCTTT. It is translated as CASSIPQQGARTEAFF.

This clonotype showed up just a few times. The rearrangement links TRBV6-5 to TRBJ1-1, with D possibly being TRBD1 (6 bases). The V and J ends lost 6 bases and 3 bases respectively, with 14 bases between them. The germline V gene encodes CDR1 MNHEY and CDR2 SVGAGI. CDR3 length: 14 residues. In nucleotides, the CDR3 is TGTGCCAGCAGAGAGTGGGGGGCTGACACTGAAGCTTTCTTT. As protein: CASREWGADTEAFF.

The V call is TRBV27, the J call TRBJ2-2; D not resolved. The V gene lost 5 bases and the J gene lost 4 bases, with 14 bases spanning the gap. The length of the CDR3 is 15 residues. CDR1 is MNHEY and CDR2 is SMNVEV in the germline V gene (reference sequence). CDR3 sequence: CASSPRSVATGELFF. CDR3 nucleotides: TGTGCCAGCAGTCCAAGGAGCGTGGCCACCGGGGAGCTGTTTTTT.